These T cell receptor beta chains were read from a single sample in a study of shared clonotypes between healthy human individuals. The protocol was immunoSEQ multiplex PCR, while the TCRdb copy is restricted to in-frame clones and leaves out a portion. The sample lists around 1.5 million clones; roughly 98% were seen once. Sample: naive CD4+ T cells sorted from blood. These receptors all stem from a man younger than 45 in good health. The CDR3 runs from the conserved cysteine through the conserved F or W. The order of the fields is V gene, clone size, D gene, CDR3 length, J gene, CDR3 protein, CDR3 DNA. A D gene is named only where the DNA matches it firmly. Only part of the rows carry a size: once, few, many, or a class if the clone is expanded.

v_gene: TRBV7-6; abundance: NA; d_gene: NA; len: 13; j_gene: TRBJ1-5; CDR3aa: CASSLGRAQPQHF; CDR3nt: TGTGCCAGCAGCTTAGGGAGGGCTCAGCCCCAGCATTTT
v_gene: TRBV2; abundance: NA; d_gene: NA; len: 15; j_gene: TRBJ1-5; CDR3aa: CASSGGQRRGQPQHF; CDR3nt: TGTGCCAGCAGTGGCGGACAGCGGAGAGGGCAGCCCCAGCATTTT
v_gene: TRBV28; abundance: NA; d_gene: NA; len: 14; j_gene: TRBJ1-1; CDR3aa: CASENPGSPTEAFF; CDR3nt: TGTGCCAGTGAGAATCCAGGGAGCCCCACTGAAGCTTTCTTT
v_gene: TRBV7-8; abundance: NA; d_gene: TRBD1; len: 15; j_gene: TRBJ1-4; CDR3aa: CASSLAGTGIEKLFF; CDR3nt: TGTGCCAGCAGCTTAGCTGGGACAGGGATTGAAAAACTGTTTTTT
v_gene: TRBV7-9; abundance: once; d_gene: TRBD2; len: 16; j_gene: TRBJ2-3; CDR3aa: CASSLDTSGVTDTQYF; CDR3nt: TGTGCCAGCAGCTTAGACACCAGCGGGGTCACAGATACGCAGTATTTT
v_gene: TRBV19; abundance: NA; d_gene: NA; len: 11; j_gene: TRBJ2-5; CDR3aa: CASSLGETQYF; CDR3nt: TGTGCCAGTAGCCTGGGAGAGACCCAGTACTTC
v_gene: TRBV4-1; abundance: NA; d_gene: NA; len: 13; j_gene: TRBJ1-4; CDR3aa: CASSRGGSEKLFF; CDR3nt: TGCGCCAGCAGCAGGGGGGGGAGTGAAAAACTGTTTTTT
v_gene: TRBV19; abundance: once; d_gene: NA; len: 13; j_gene: TRBJ1-1; CDR3aa: CASKGLRNTEAFF; CDR3nt: TGTGCCAGTAAGGGGTTAAGGAACACTGAAGCTTTCTTT
v_gene: TRBV28; abundance: NA; d_gene: NA; len: 12; j_gene: TRBJ2-5; CDR3aa: CASSSSTGTQYF; CDR3nt: TGTGCCAGCAGTTCATCGACAGGGACCCAGTACTTC
v_gene: TRBV6-5; abundance: NA; d_gene: NA; len: 13; j_gene: TRBJ1-2; CDR3aa: CASSRGGEYGYTF; CDR3nt: TGTGCCAGCAGCCGGGGGGGCGAGTATGGCTACACCTTC
v_gene: TRBV15; abundance: NA; d_gene: NA; len: 15; j_gene: TRBJ1-3; CDR3aa: CATSRVKEPGNTIYF; CDR3nt: TGTGCCACCAGCAGAGTTAAAGAACCTGGAAACACCATATATTTT
v_gene: TRBV7-2; abundance: NA; d_gene: NA; len: 15; j_gene: TRBJ2-5; CDR3aa: CASSSQLGARETQYF; CDR3nt: TGTGCCAGCAGCTCACAACTAGGGGCGCGAGAGACCCAGTACTTC
v_gene: TRBV5-5; abundance: once; d_gene: NA; len: 14; j_gene: TRBJ2-5; CDR3aa: CASSLGPRQETQYF; CDR3nt: TGTGCCAGCAGCTTGGGACCGAGACAAGAGACCCAGTACTTC
v_gene: TRBV4-1; abundance: NA; d_gene: TRBD1; len: 19; j_gene: TRBJ2-2; CDR3aa: CASSQVPTGGAGSTGELFF; CDR3nt: TGCGCCAGCAGCCAAGTACCGACAGGGGGCGCCGGGTCGACCGGGGAGCTGTTTTTT
v_gene: TRBV29-1; abundance: once; d_gene: TRBD1; len: 18; j_gene: TRBJ2-7; CDR3aa: CSVGVTGTGVFFSYEQYF; CDR3nt: TGCAGCGTTGGGGTAACCGGGACAGGGGTCTTCTTCTCCTACGAGCAGTACTTC
v_gene: TRBV5-1; abundance: NA; d_gene: NA; len: 15; j_gene: TRBJ2-3; CDR3aa: CASSSTGAYADTQYF; CDR3nt: TGCGCCAGCAGTAGTACGGGGGCGTATGCAGATACGCAGTATTTT
v_gene: TRBV5-1; abundance: NA; d_gene: TRBD2; len: 17; j_gene: TRBJ2-1; CDR3aa: CASGTSGRPGSYNEQFF; CDR3nt: TGCGCCAGCGGGACTAGCGGGAGACCCGGCTCCTACAATGAGCAGTTCTTC
v_gene: TRBV2; abundance: NA; d_gene: TRBD1; len: 12; j_gene: TRBJ2-7; CDR3aa: CATGQVIYEQYF; CDR3nt: TGTGCCACAGGACAGGTCATCTACGAGCAGTACTTC
v_gene: TRBV11-1; abundance: NA; d_gene: NA; len: 15; j_gene: TRBJ2-7; CDR3aa: CASSLGSAYNYEQYF; CDR3nt: TGTGCCAGCAGCTTAGGGTCTGCATATAACTACGAGCAGTACTTC
v_gene: TRBV7-6; abundance: NA; d_gene: TRBD2; len: 14; j_gene: TRBJ2-3; CDR3aa: CASSLLAGDGTQYF; CDR3nt: TGTGCCAGCAGCCTTTTAGCGGGAGACGGTACGCAGTATTTT
v_gene: TRBV29-1; abundance: NA; d_gene: TRBD1; len: 11; j_gene: TRBJ2-5; CDR3aa: CSARTGQEQYF; CDR3nt: TGCAGCGCCCGGACAGGGCAAGAGCAGTACTTC
v_gene: TRBV5-4; abundance: NA; d_gene: NA; len: 14; j_gene: TRBJ2-5; CDR3aa: CASSSTGKVETQYF; CDR3nt: TGTGCCAGCAGCTCTACCGGGAAGGTCGAGACCCAGTACTTC
v_gene: TRBV5-1; abundance: NA; d_gene: TRBD2; len: 17; j_gene: TRBJ2-2; CDR3aa: CASRPVGTSGRTGELFF; CDR3nt: TGCGCCAGCAGACCGGTCGGGACTAGCGGGAGAACCGGGGAGCTGTTTTTT
v_gene: TRBV5-1; abundance: NA; d_gene: TRBD2; len: 15; j_gene: TRBJ2-3; CDR3aa: CASSPWTSGTDTQYF; CDR3nt: TGCGCCAGCAGCCCGTGGACTAGCGGGACAGATACGCAGTATTTT
v_gene: TRBV29-1; abundance: NA; d_gene: NA; len: 13; j_gene: TRBJ2-1; CDR3aa: CSVEEGVADEQFF; CDR3nt: TGCAGCGTTGAAGAGGGGGTAGCGGATGAGCAGTTCTTC
v_gene: TRBV19; abundance: NA; d_gene: NA; len: 12; j_gene: TRBJ2-5; CDR3aa: CASSDYPETQYF; CDR3nt: TGTGCCAGTAGTGATTATCCTGAGACCCAGTACTTC
v_gene: TRBV19; abundance: NA; d_gene: NA; len: 14; j_gene: TRBJ1-5; CDR3aa: CASSILDGDQPQHF; CDR3nt: TGTGCCAGTAGTATCTTGGACGGGGATCAGCCCCAGCATTTT
v_gene: TRBV5-5; abundance: once; d_gene: TRBD1; len: 17; j_gene: TRBJ1-4; CDR3aa: CASSFVGQGEYDEKLFF; CDR3nt: TGTGCCAGCAGCTTCGTGGGACAGGGGGAATATGACGAAAAACTGTTTTTT
v_gene: TRBV19; abundance: NA; d_gene: NA; len: 13; j_gene: TRBJ1-5; CDR3aa: CASSIRGNQPQHF; CDR3nt: TGTGCCAGTAGTATTCGGGGAAATCAGCCCCAGCATTTT
v_gene: TRBV18; abundance: NA; d_gene: TRBD2; len: 15; j_gene: TRBJ2-1; CDR3aa: CASSPPTSAYNEQFF; CDR3nt: TGTGCCAGCTCACCACCTACTAGCGCCTACAATGAGCAGTTCTTC
v_gene: TRBV7-3; abundance: NA; d_gene: NA; len: 15; j_gene: TRBJ2-2; CDR3aa: CASSLTPGNTGELFF; CDR3nt: TGTGCCAGCAGCTTAACACCGGGGAACACCGGGGAGCTGTTTTTT
v_gene: TRBV15; abundance: NA; d_gene: NA; len: 18; j_gene: TRBJ2-2; CDR3aa: CATSRGPLTGRGTGELFF; CDR3nt: TGTGCCACCAGCAGAGGCCCCCTGACAGGTCGGGGAACCGGGGAGCTGTTTTTT
v_gene: TRBV5-8; abundance: NA; d_gene: TRBD2; len: 15; j_gene: TRBJ2-3; CDR3aa: CASSFGLAGSDTQYF; CDR3nt: TGTGCCAGCAGCTTCGGACTAGCGGGATCAGATACGCAGTATTTT
v_gene: TRBV6-6; abundance: NA; d_gene: NA; len: 14; j_gene: TRBJ2-1; CDR3aa: CASMPGLRVNEQFF; CDR3nt: TGTGCCAGCATGCCAGGGCTCAGAGTCAATGAGCAGTTCTTC
v_gene: TRBV12-5; abundance: NA; d_gene: NA; len: 13; j_gene: TRBJ2-1; CDR3aa: CASGSMAHNEQFF; CDR3nt: TGTGCTAGTGGTTCCATGGCCCACAATGAGCAGTTCTTC
v_gene: TRBV20-1; abundance: NA; d_gene: TRBD1; len: 11; j_gene: TRBJ1-3; CDR3aa: CSAHQGDTIYF; CDR3nt: TGCAGTGCCCATCAGGGGGACACCATATATTTT
v_gene: TRBV5-1; abundance: NA; d_gene: NA; len: 13; j_gene: TRBJ2-5; CDR3aa: CASSLRTQETQYF; CDR3nt: TGCGCCAGCAGCCTACGGACTCAAGAGACCCAGTACTTC
v_gene: TRBV11-2; abundance: NA; d_gene: TRBD2; len: 18; j_gene: TRBJ2-1; CDR3aa: CASSLDRIAGGFYNEQFF; CDR3nt: TGTGCCAGCAGCTTAGATCGGATAGCGGGAGGGTTCTACAATGAGCAGTTCTTC
v_gene: TRBV6-5; abundance: NA; d_gene: NA; len: 15; j_gene: TRBJ2-2; CDR3aa: CASSVGETNTGELFF; CDR3nt: TGTGCCAGCAGTGTAGGGGAAACGAACACCGGGGAGCTGTTTTTT